The 8 T cell receptor beta chains given below trace back to one sample, sequenced in a study of siplizumab effects on memory and regulatory T cells. Method: immunoSEQ multiplex PCR; TCRdb's copy keeps in-frame clones and lacks some. The repertoire consists of approximately 100,000 clones, with 90% to 95% occurring once and the leading ten covering around 0.77%. Sequenced input: Tregs sorted from blood. The receptors derive from a human donor in good health.

The chain employs TRBV27 and TRBJ1-1; D gene ambiguous. Germline CDR1 MNHEY, CDR2 SMNVEV (reference sequence). Trimming removed 8 bases from V and 1 base from J, with 20 bases in between. The CDR3 contains 16 residues. CDR3 protein: CASSSSSVRRNTEAFF. CDR3 sequence (DNA): TGTGCCAGCTCCTCAAGCAGCGTTCGGAGGAACACTGAAGCTTTCTTT.

The V gene is TRBV18, the J gene TRBJ2-6; 12 nucleotides align to TRBD1. V dropped 3 bases and J dropped 4; count of bases not matched to a gene: 10. Germline V gene sequence: CDR1 KGHSH, CDR2 LQKENI. CDR3 size: 19 residues. The CDR3 DNA follows: TGTGCCAGCTCACCCCAACCGGGACAGGGGGCGGAAGGGGCCAACGTCCTGACTTTC. Its translation: CASSPQPGQGAEGANVLTF.

The V and J genes are TRBV4-2 and TRBJ2-5; TRBD1 aligns across 9 bases. The CDR3 covers 15 residues. The junction had 7 bases not matched to a gene; V was cut back by 6 bases and J by 2 bases. From germline, CDR1 is LGHNA and CDR2 YNFKEQ. DNA for the CDR3: TGTGCCAGCAGTCCTCCCGGGACAGGGCAAGAGACCCAGTACTTC. It encodes CASSPPGTGQETQYF.

Turning to this clone: Other DNA sequences in this sample translate to the same CDR3. The chain joins TRBV18 to TRBJ2-5; D unclear. CDR3 length equals 12 residues. V was clipped by 1 base and J by 4 bases, with 4 bases between them. CDR1 and CDR2 from the germline V gene are KGHSH and LQKENI. The DNA of the CDR3 is TGTGCCAGCTCACCACGTGGAGAGACCCAGTACTTC. It is translated as CASSPRGETQYF.

This chain links TRBV28 with TRBJ1-3, with 7 bases aligning to TRBD1. With 4 bases clipped from V and 2 bases from J, the junction kept 5 bases outside the gene matches. Germline lookup yields CDR1 MDHEN and CDR2 SYDVKM. CDR3 length: 15 amino acids. DNA of the CDR3: TGTGCCAGCAGTTCCTCAGGGGGAGCTGGAAACACCATATATTTT. Its translation is CASSSSGGAGNTIYF.

This chain connects TRBV14 to TRBJ2-3; no clear D. From germline, CDR1 is SGHDN and CDR2 FVKESK. This CDR3 spans 16 amino acids. V lost 6 bases, J lost 2 bases, and 18 bases lay in between. This CDR3 is CASRSTARLDTDTQYF. Here the CDR3 DNA reads TGTGCCAGCAGGTCGACGGCACGACTGGACACAGATACGCAGTATTTT. Based on the CDR3 plus reference TRBV14 and TRBJ2-3, the full variable domain is EAGVTQFPSHSVIEKGQTVTLRCDPISGHDNLYWYRRVMGKEIKFLLHFVKESKQDESGMPNNRFLAERTGGTYSTLKVQPAELEDSGVYFCASRSTARLDTDTQYFGPGTRLTVL.

The chain recombines TRBV28 with TRBJ2-3; weak D call: TRBD2 (6 bases). Germline lookup yields CDR1 MDHEN and CDR2 SYDVKM. Trimming cost V 3 bases and J 4 bases, with 8 bases left between them. This CDR3 has 13 amino acids. Written as DNA, the CDR3 is TGTGCCAGCAGTTTCGGGGGTGCAGATACGCAGTATTTT. Residues: CASSFGGADTQYF.

The V call is TRBV5-1, the J call TRBJ1-1; 10 bases match TRBD1. The CDR3 totals 14 residues. V lost 6 bases, J lost 4 bases, and 6 bases stayed unmatched. Germline CDR1 SGHRS, CDR2 YFSETQ. CDR3 DNA sequence: TGCGCCAGCAAGGCCGGGACAGGGGTCACTGAAGCTTTCTTT. Translating it yields CASKAGTGVTEAFF.